The 18 T cell receptor beta chains given below trace back to one sample, sequenced in a study of blood T cell repertoires in COVID-19. The method was immunoSEQ multiplex PCR; TCRdb's version includes in-frame clones alone and lacks a portion of them. Of about 200,000 clones in the sample, 70% to 85% are singletons; the top ten hold about 6.9%. Sequencing was carried out using peripheral blood. These receptors originate from a human donor with acute or convalescent COVID-19. The donor label of this sample is uncertain.

The gene calls are TRBV4-1 and TRBJ1-1; D possibly corresponds to TRBD1 (5 bases). The V end was cut by 3 bases, the J end by 7 bases, with 18 bases between. CDR1 is MGHRA, CDR2 YSYEKL, per germline. The CDR3 has 15 residues. Here the CDR3 DNA reads TGCGCCAGCAGCCAGACACCGCAGGGAATCGGTGAAGCTTTCTTT. This sequence encodes CASSQTPQGIGEAFF.

This clone showed up just a few times. This rearrangement joins TRBV19 to TRBJ1-5; D is perhaps TRBD1 (6 bases). Trimming removed 5 bases at V and 0 bases at J, with 17 bases between. In germline, CDR1 is LNHDA, CDR2 SQIVND (reference sequence). The CDR3 totals 17 residues. The CDR3 DNA sequence: TGTGCCAGTAGTGAATTGGGGGCAGGCCATAGCAATCAGCCCCAGCATTTT. As protein: CASSELGAGHSNQPQHF.

This clone appeared a single time. The chain has TRBV28 and TRBJ2-1; maybe TRBD2 (5 bases). Germline CDR1 MDHEN, CDR2 SYDVKM. Trimming shortened V by 3 bases and J by 15 bases, and 12 bases separated the two germline ends. The CDR3 runs to 11 residues. CDR3 sequence reads: CASSFLGRGFF. The CDR3 region has the DNA TGTGCCAGCAGTTTCTTGGGCCGGGGGTTCTTC.

The chain links TRBV2 to TRBJ2-6, with TRBD1 matching over 8 bases. CDR3 length: 15 amino acids. Trimming removed 6 bases from V and 4 bases from J; junction bases left unmatched: 5. CDR1 and CDR2 (germline): SNHLY, FYNNEI. In nucleotides, the CDR3 is TGTGCCAGCAGGGGACAGGTGATAGGGGCCAACGTCCTGACTTTC. It specifies CASRGQVIGANVLTF.

CDR3 coding DNA: TGCAGTGCTAGTGAGGGACAGGGAACGTTCAATCAGCCCCAGCATTTT. It yields the protein CSASEGQGTFNQPQHF. The chain carries TRBV20-1 and TRBJ1-5; TRBD1 matches at 9 bases. Losses at the gene ends were 3 bases for V and 3 bases for J; bases not matched to a gene: 9. The CDR3 sequence is 16 residues long. Germline assignment: CDR1 DFQATT and CDR2 SNEGSKA (reference sequence).

CDR3 nucleotides: TGTGCCAGCAGCAGGGACTTCTACAATGAGCAGTTCTTC. This encodes CASSRDFYNEQFF. This sequence joins TRBV27 and TRBJ2-1; weak D call: TRBD2 (6 bases). Trimming took off 6 bases at V and 3 bases at J, with 9 bases between the two ends. Germline lookup yields CDR1 MNHEY and CDR2 SMNVEV (reference sequence). The CDR3 consists of 13 residues.

This chain uses TRBV19 with TRBJ1-2; possible D gene TRBD1, 6 bases. V was clipped by 2 bases and J by 4 bases, with 14 bases between them. Germline V gives CDR1 LNHDA, CDR2 SQIVND (reference sequence). CDR3 size: 15 residues. CDR3 nucleotide sequence: TGTGCCAGTAGTATATCTCCGGGACAAGTCTATGGCTACACCTTC. This translates into CASSISPGQVYGYTF.

The chain recombines TRBV12-3 or TRBV12-4 with TRBJ1-1; the match to TRBD1 covers 7 bases. This CDR3 has 12 amino acids. Unmatched junction bases numbered 6, after V lost 7 bases and J lost 7 bases. The CDR3, as DNA: TGTGCCAGCAACGACAGGGTCGGTGAAGCTTTCTTT. Translation: CASNDRVGEAFF.

The genes are TRBV5-4 and TRBJ2-2, with D possibly being TRBD2 (6 bases). The V end lost 3 bases, the J end lost 1 base, and 7 bases lay between the germline ends. Germline-derived CDR1 and CDR2 are SGHNT and YYREEE (reference sequence). The CDR3 consists of 14 residues. The CDR3 DNA sequence: TGTGCCAGCAGCTGGGACTTGAACACCGGGGAGCTGTTTTTT. It translates to CASSWDLNTGELFF.

In its sample, this clone was seen a few times. The rearrangement uses TRBV28 and TRBJ2-7; perhaps TRBD2 as D (5 bases). CDR1 is MDHEN, CDR2 SYDVKM, per germline. Trimming took off 8 bases at V and 2 bases at J, with 19 bases between the two ends. There are 15 residues in the CDR3. The CDR3 region has the DNA TGTGCCAGCTCCTTTGCCGCGAGCGGTCCCTACGAGCAGTACTTC. It translates to CASSFAASGPYEQYF.

This clone showed up just a few times. J is TRBJ1-3 and V is TRBV7-2; D is possibly TRBD1 (5 bases). From germline, CDR1 is SGHTA and CDR2 FQGNSA. The CDR3 is 14 amino acids. V shed 7 bases and J shed 2 bases, with 12 bases lying between them. The CDR3 loop is CASTLGRAGNTIYF. In DNA, the CDR3 is TGTGCCAGCACCCTTGGCAGGGCTGGAAACACCATATATTTT. Together with reference TRBV7-2 and TRBJ1-3, the CDR3 gives the full variable domain: GAGVSQSPSNKVTEKGKDVELRCDPISGHTALYWYRQSLGQGLEFLIYFQGNSAPDKSGLPSDRFSAERTGGSVSTLTIQRTQQEDSAVYLCASTLGRAGNTIYFGEGSWLTVV.

The V gene is TRBV4-3, the J gene TRBJ2-3, with TRBD2 identical over 7 bases. This CDR3 is 14 amino acids long. Per germline, CDR1 LGHNA and CDR2 YSLEER. J gave up 1 base and V 2 bases, and 0 bases lay outside the gene matches. The CDR3 nucleotides read TGCGCCAGCAGCCAAACTAGCGGCACAGATACGCAGTATTTT. It specifies CASSQTSGTDTQYF.

This sequence joins TRBV4-2 and TRBJ2-1; TRBD2 aligns across 10 bases. J was trimmed by 8 bases and V by 0 bases; bases with no gene match: 13. The CDR3 runs to 18 residues. Germline V CDR1 and CDR2: LGHNA, YNFKEQ. Here the CDR3 reads CASSQDWLTGTSVHEQFF. The DNA for the CDR3 is TGTGCCAGCAGCCAAGATTGGCTAACCGGGACTAGCGTCCATGAGCAGTTCTTC.

This chain links TRBV4-3 with TRBJ1-6; no clear D gene. V was cut by 1 base and J by 8 bases, with 6 bases left in between. Germline values: CDR1 LGHNA, CDR2 YSLEER. This CDR3 has 13 amino acids. DNA for the CDR3: TGCGCCAGCAGCCAAGGGCACGATTCACCCCTCCACTTT. Encoded protein: CASSQGHDSPLHF.

The chain employs TRBV11-2 and TRBJ1-2; D possibly corresponds to TRBD1 (5 bases). Deletions cut 5 bases from V and 7 bases from J, with 23 bases between. This CDR3 contains 16 residues. CDR1 and CDR2 (germline): SGHAT, FQNNGV. CDR3 coding DNA: TGTGCCAGCAGCAGCTTGGCCGGGGGAGGGGCGGGTGGCTACACCTTC. Its protein is CASSSLAGGGAGGYTF.

The chain carries TRBV9 and TRBJ2-5, with 7 bases aligning to TRBD1. The CDR3 is made up of 15 amino acids. The V segment lost 4 bases and the J segment 0 bases; nucleotides outside the gene matches: 6. Germline CDR1 is SGDLS and CDR2 is YYNGEE. The CDR3 here is CASSPQGQYQETQYF. The CDR3, as DNA: TGTGCCAGCAGCCCACAGGGACAGTACCAAGAGACCCAGTACTTC.

The V and J genes are TRBV27 and TRBJ2-3, with 9 bases that match TRBD2. This CDR3 region has 16 residues. After removal of 6 bases from V and 7 bases from J, the junction contained 14 bases not matched to a gene. Germline values: CDR1 MNHEY, CDR2 SMNVEV (reference sequence). The CDR3: CASRDISGSVVNTQYF. CDR3 coding DNA: TGTGCCAGCAGGGACATTAGCGGGAGTGTTGTTAATACGCAGTATTTT.

This chain links TRBV6-2 or TRBV6-3 with TRBJ2-2; D is possibly TRBD2 (6 bases). The CDR3 consists of 15 residues. V dropped 1 base and J dropped 4 bases, with 10 bases sitting between them. Germline assignment: CDR1 MNHEY and CDR2 SVGEGT. The CDR3 protein is CASSYLSGATGELFF. CDR3 sequence (DNA): TGTGCCAGCAGTTACTTATCGGGAGCCACCGGGGAGCTGTTTTTT.